The 21 T cell receptor beta chains presented below share a single source sample, sequenced in a study of T cell changes during pregnancy in multiple sclerosis. Produced via immunoSEQ multiplex PCR; TCRdb's table is partial and in-frame only. The table has fewer than 12,000 clones, 80% to 90% seen once. The material was CD8+ T cells from peripheral blood mononuclear cells, obtained in the first trimester of pregnancy. These receptors all stem from a female donor in good health, enrolled as a control in a pregnancy study.

The gene calls are TRBV11-3 and TRBJ2-5, with D tentatively TRBD1 (6 bases). The germline V gene encodes CDR1 SGHNT and CDR2 YENEEA. The V and J ends lost 2 bases and 1 base respectively, with 14 bases between them. This CDR3 region has 16 residues. CDR3 amino acids: CASSLRQVNRQETQYF. CDR3 DNA: TGTGCCAGCAGCTTACGACAGGTGAACCGCCAAGAGACCCAGTACTTC.

The chain carries TRBV4-1 and TRBJ1-2; no reliable D call. The CDR3 contains 13 residues. Between the trimmed V and J ends, which lost 0 bases and 4 bases, there was a span of 6 bases. Germline CDR1 reads MGHRA; CDR2 reads YSYEKL. In DNA, the CDR3 is TGCGCCAGCAGCCAAGACGCGGGCTATGGCTACACCTTC. Amino acid sequence: CASSQDAGYGYTF.

This chain uses TRBV15 with TRBJ1-4, with a possible D match to TRBD1 (5 bases). The CDR3 is made up of 14 amino acids. The V end lost 8 bases, the J end lost 8 bases, and 18 bases lay between the germline ends. The germline V gene encodes CDR1 LNHNV and CDR2 YYDKDF (reference sequence). CDR3 amino acids: CATARETVGEKLFF. DNA for the CDR3: TGTGCCACCGCTCGCGAGACAGTAGGCGAAAAACTGTTTTTT. Supplemented by reference TRBV15 and TRBJ1-4, the full variable domain reads DAMVIQNPRYQVTQFGKPVTLSCSQTLNHNVMYWYQQKSSQAPKLLFHYYDKDFNNEADTPDNFQSRRPNTSFCFLDIRSPGLGDTAMYLCATARETVGEKLFFGSGTQLSVL.

The genes are TRBV10-3 and TRBJ2-7; 9 nucleotides agree with TRBD1. The length of the CDR3 is 14 residues. The germline V gene has CDR1 ENHRY and CDR2 SYGVKD. V lost 6 bases, J lost 6 bases, and 9 bases stayed unmatched. CDR3 sequence reads: CAIREGQGIGEQYF. CDR3 sequence (DNA): TGTGCCATCAGGGAGGGACAGGGTATCGGCGAGCAGTACTTC.

This chain links TRBV2 with TRBJ2-7; 7 bases align to TRBD2. The V segment lost 4 bases and the J segment 3 bases; nucleotides outside the gene matches: 12. The germline CDR1 and CDR2 sequences are SNHLY and FYNNEI. CDR3 size: 16 residues. The CDR3 DNA is TGTGCCAGCAGTGCCCTCCGAGGCGGGGGTAACTACGAGCAGTACTTC. Translation gives CASSALRGGGNYEQYF.

The rearrangement uses TRBV19 and TRBJ1-1; 7 bases line up with TRBD1. Germline CDR1 is LNHDA and CDR2 is SQIVND (reference sequence). The ends lost 4 bases at V and 0 bases at J; junction bases unmatched: 5. The CDR3 has 15 residues. This chain's CDR3 is CASSTDRVVNTEAFF. CDR3 coding DNA: TGTGCCAGTAGTACCGACAGGGTGGTGAACACTGAAGCTTTCTTT.

The V and J genes are TRBV10-3 and TRBJ1-2; D is undetermined. This CDR3 contains 14 residues. CDR1 and CDR2 (germline): ENHRY, SYGVKD. Between the trimmed V and J ends, which lost 0 bases and 6 bases, there was a span of 11 bases. The CDR3: CAISESTSPDGYTF. The CDR3 DNA follows: TGTGCCATCAGTGAGTCGACATCACCAGATGGCTACACCTTC.

This chain connects TRBV14 to TRBJ2-7; D is unresolved. Germline values: CDR1 SGHDN, CDR2 FVKESK. This CDR3 has 12 amino acids. Trimming pared 1 base from V and 2 bases from J, leaving 3 bases between. The CDR3 region is CASSQGAYEQYF. CDR3 in DNA: TGTGCCAGCAGCCAAGGAGCCTACGAGCAGTACTTC.

The rearrangement uses TRBV5-4 and TRBJ2-3; 7 bases line up with TRBD2. Germline values: CDR1 SGHNT, CDR2 YYREEE (reference sequence). Trimming cost V 2 bases and J 2 bases; bases outside gene matches: 5. CDR3 size: 15 residues. The CDR3 is CASSLSGVYTDTQYF. CDR3 nucleotides: TGTGCCAGCAGCTTAAGCGGGGTTTACACAGATACGCAGTATTTT.

The rearrangement links TRBV2 to TRBJ1-6; a possible D gene is TRBD1 (5 bases). V lost 2 bases and J lost 9, with 11 bases in between. Germline CDR1 is SNHLY and CDR2 is FYNNEI. The CDR3 contains 14 residues. The CDR3 region is CASSERGLASPLHF. The CDR3, as DNA: TGTGCCAGCAGTGAACGGGGACTGGCTTCACCCCTCCACTTT. The full variable domain, completed using reference TRBV2 and TRBJ1-6, is EPEVTQTPSHQVTQMGQEVILRCVPISNHLYFYWYRQILGQKVEFLVSFYNNEISEKSEIFDDQFSVERPDGSNFTLKIRSTKLEDSAMYFCASSERGLASPLHFGNGTRLTVT.

The V and J genes are TRBV7-9 and TRBJ1-1; 10 nucleotides match TRBD1. Unmatched junction bases numbered 9, after V lost 0 bases and J lost 5 bases. CDR3 size: 17 residues. CDR1 and CDR2 from the germline V gene are SEHNR and FQNEAQ (reference sequence). In nucleotides, the CDR3 is TGTGCCAGCAGCTTAGCTTTTGGGACAGGGGATCAGACTGAAGCTTTCTTT. Protein sequence: CASSLAFGTGDQTEAFF.

V gene TRBV5-8 combines with J gene TRBJ2-7; perhaps TRBD1 as D (6 bases). CDR3 length: 15 amino acids. The germline V and J ends were trimmed by 5 bases and 4 bases, with 19 bases remaining between them. Germline CDR1 SGHTS, CDR2 YDEGEE. Here the CDR3 DNA reads TGTGCCAGCAGTTACCCAAGGACAGACCTATACGAGCAGTACTTC. Encoded protein: CASSYPRTDLYEQYF.

The V and J genes are TRBV5-1 and TRBJ2-1, with 7 nucleotides matching TRBD1. Germline V lookup: CDR1 SGHRS, CDR2 YFSETQ. Trimming cost V 2 bases and J 5 bases; bases outside gene matches: 1. The CDR3 covers 13 residues. The CDR3 coding sequence is TGCGCCAGCAGCTTCGGACAGGACAATGAGCAGTTCTTC. Protein: CASSFGQDNEQFF.

The chain joins TRBV13 to TRBJ1-1; 11 bases match TRBD1. The CDR3 extends over 17 amino acids. Germline V gives CDR1 PRHDT, CDR2 FYEKMQ (reference sequence). V lost 5 bases and J lost 3; bases outside the gene matches: 11. The CDR3 sequence is CASSGLSDRGPYTEAFF. CDR3 coding DNA: TGTGCCAGCAGCGGGCTATCGGACAGGGGGCCTTACACTGAAGCTTTCTTT.

The rearrangement links TRBV6-4 to TRBJ2-3, with 9 bases lining up with TRBD2. This CDR3 region has 16 residues. CDR1 and CDR2 from the germline V gene are MRHNA and SNTAGT. V dropped 2 bases and J dropped 2; count of bases not matched to a gene: 5. This CDR3 reads CASSDTGTSPTDTQYF. As DNA, the CDR3 is TGTGCCAGCAGTGACACCGGGACTAGCCCCACAGATACGCAGTATTTT.

The CDR3 region is CASSPMSGSNTGELFF. The CDR3 nucleotides are TGTGCCAGCAGCCCCATGTCGGGTTCGAACACCGGGGAGCTGTTTTTT. The V and J genes are TRBV11-2 and TRBJ2-2; D not resolved. CDR3 length equals 16 residues. The V end lost 5 bases, the J end lost 0 bases, and 13 bases lay between the germline ends. Germline V gives CDR1 SGHAT, CDR2 FQNNGV.

The gene calls are TRBV21-1 and TRBJ2-7; TRBD1, the table's D call, was not compared with the DNA. TRBV21-1 represents a pseudogene. The length of the CDR3 is 15 residues. This CDR3 reads CAPIRPTGHHYEQYF. DNA of the CDR3: TGTGCTCCTATAAGGCCTACAGGGCATCATTACGAGCAGTACTTC.

The V gene is TRBV30, the J gene TRBJ1-1; D is ambiguous. Trimming pared 4 bases from V and 7 bases from J, leaving 16 bases between. CDR3 length equals 13 residues. Germline V gene data show CDR1 as GTSNPN and CDR2 as SVGIG (reference sequence). CDR3 amino acids: CAWNFASGSEAFF. In DNA form, the CDR3 reads TGTGCCTGGAACTTCGCTTCGGGAAGTGAAGCTTTCTTT.

The V gene is TRBV7-9, the J gene TRBJ2-7; D gene ambiguous. There are 11 residues in the CDR3. CDR1 is SEHNR and CDR2 is FQNEAQ in the germline V gene (reference sequence). Trimming cost V 5 bases and J 7 bases, with 9 bases left between them. CDR3 in DNA: TGTGCCAGCAGCATCTACCGAGAGCAGTACTTC. It encodes CASSIYREQYF. Variable domain in full (rest from reference TRBV7-9 and TRBJ2-7): DTGVSQNPRHKITKRGQNVTFRCDPISEHNRLYWYRQTLGQGPEFLTYFQNEAQLEKSRLLSDRFSAERPKGSFSTLEIQRTEQGDSAMYLCASSIYREQYFGPGTRLTVT.

The genes are TRBV11-2 and TRBJ1-4; 7 bases map to TRBD1. V was clipped by 6 bases and J by 6 bases; unmatched bases: 7. The CDR3 runs to 14 residues. Germline V gives CDR1 SGHAT, CDR2 FQNNGV. The DNA for the CDR3 is TGTGCCAGCAGGCCGACAGGGCGAGATGAAAAACTGTTTTTT. Protein: CASRPTGRDEKLFF.

This rearrangement joins TRBV7-2 to TRBJ1-2; maybe TRBD1 (5 bases). Trimming took 1 base from V and 6 from J, leaving 12 bases between them. Germline CDR1 and CDR2: SGHTA and FQGNSA. CDR3 size: 14 residues. Written as DNA, the CDR3 is TGTGCCAGCAGCTTAGAGGGCAGGGCCGATGGCTACACCTTC. This gives the protein CASSLEGRADGYTF.